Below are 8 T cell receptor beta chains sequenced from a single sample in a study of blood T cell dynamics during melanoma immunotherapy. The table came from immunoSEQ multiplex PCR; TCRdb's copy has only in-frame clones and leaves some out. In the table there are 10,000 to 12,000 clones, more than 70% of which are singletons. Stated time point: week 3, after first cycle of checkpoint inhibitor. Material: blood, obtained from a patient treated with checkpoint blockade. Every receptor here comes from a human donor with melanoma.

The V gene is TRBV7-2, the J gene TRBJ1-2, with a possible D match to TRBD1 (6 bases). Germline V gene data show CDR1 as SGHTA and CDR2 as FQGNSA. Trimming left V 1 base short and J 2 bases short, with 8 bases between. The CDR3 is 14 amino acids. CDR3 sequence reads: CASSLGRGNYGYTF. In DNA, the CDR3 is TGTGCCAGCAGCTTAGGCAGGGGCAACTATGGCTACACCTTC.

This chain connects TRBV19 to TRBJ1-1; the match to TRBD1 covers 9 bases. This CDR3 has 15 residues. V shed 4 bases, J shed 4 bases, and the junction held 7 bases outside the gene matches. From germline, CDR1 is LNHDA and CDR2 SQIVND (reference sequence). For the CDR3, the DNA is TGTGCCAGTAGTAGCCGGGAGACAGGGGGCACTGAAGCTTTCTTT. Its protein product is CASSSRETGGTEAFF.

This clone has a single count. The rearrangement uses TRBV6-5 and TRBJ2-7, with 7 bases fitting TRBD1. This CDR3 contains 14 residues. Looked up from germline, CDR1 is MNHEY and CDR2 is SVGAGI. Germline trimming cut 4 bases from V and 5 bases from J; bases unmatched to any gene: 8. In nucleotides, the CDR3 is TGTGCCAGCAGTTCCCAGGGGGTAAATGACGAGCAGTACTTC. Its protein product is CASSSQGVNDEQYF.

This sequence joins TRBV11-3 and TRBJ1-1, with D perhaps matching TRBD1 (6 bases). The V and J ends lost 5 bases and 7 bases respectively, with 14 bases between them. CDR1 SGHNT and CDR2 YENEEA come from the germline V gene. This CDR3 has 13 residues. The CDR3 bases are TGTGCCAGCAGCCTCACAGGGATGTTTGAAGCTTTCTTT. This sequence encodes CASSLTGMFEAFF.

The CDR3 DNA reads as TGCAGCGTTTCCCTGATTGACAGGGAGAACACTGAAGCTTTCTTT. It translates to CSVSLIDRENTEAFF. This chain uses TRBV29-1 with TRBJ1-1; 7 bases align to TRBD1. J was trimmed by 1 base and V by 5 bases; bases with no gene match: 10. Germline V CDR1 and CDR2: SQVTM, ANQGSEA. This CDR3 is built from 15 residues.

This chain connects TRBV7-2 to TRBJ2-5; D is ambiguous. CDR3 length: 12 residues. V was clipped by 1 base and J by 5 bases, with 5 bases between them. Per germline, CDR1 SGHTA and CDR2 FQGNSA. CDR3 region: CASSLGVETQYF. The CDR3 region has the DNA TGTGCCAGCAGCTTAGGGGTGGAGACCCAGTACTTC.

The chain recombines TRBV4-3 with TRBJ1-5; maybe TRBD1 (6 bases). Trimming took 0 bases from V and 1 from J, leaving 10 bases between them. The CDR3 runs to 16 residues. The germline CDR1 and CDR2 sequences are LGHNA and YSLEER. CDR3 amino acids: CASSQDLGASNQPQHF. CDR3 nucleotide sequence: TGCGCCAGCAGCCAAGATCTGGGGGCGAGCAATCAGCCCCAGCATTTT.

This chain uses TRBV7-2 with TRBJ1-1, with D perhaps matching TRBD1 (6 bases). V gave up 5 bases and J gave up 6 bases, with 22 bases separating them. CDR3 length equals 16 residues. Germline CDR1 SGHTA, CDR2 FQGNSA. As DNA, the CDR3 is TGTGCCAGCAGCCCCCCTTGGGGGGCTGAAGGGGCTGAAGCTTTCTTT. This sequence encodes CASSPPWGAEGAEAFF.